This T cell receptor beta chain appears in the sequencing data of a study of OX40 agonist ivuxolimab in advanced cancers. About the investigation overall: Ivuxolimab, which targeted the costimulatory receptor OX40 (CD134), was an agonistic, fully human IgG2 monoclonal antibody. Intravenous ivuxolimab was administered to patients every 2 weeks at six dose levels: 0.01, 0.1, 0.3, 1.5, 3 and 10 mg/kg. Of the approximately 50 dose-escalation patients, hepatocellular carcinoma was present in roughly 19, melanoma in some 15, renal cell carcinoma in 9 and head and neck cancer in 9. In the dose-escalation cohort, roughly 80% of patients were male, and the mean age was approximately 60 years, with a range of roughly 23 to 85. Patients were allowed to have had prior anti-PD-1, anti-PD-L1 or anti-CTLA-4 therapy, and approximately 41% of the dose-escalation patients had previously received checkpoint inhibitors. Three dose-escalation patients achieved partial responses, one with hepatocellular carcinoma and two with cutaneous melanoma. Peripheral TCRbeta sequencing was intended to test whether TCR sequence diversity was altered and clonal T-cell expansion was caused by ivuxolimab. The paper reports the monotherapy dose-escalation portion (N of about 50 patients) of the phase I ivuxolimab trial. The full study reports these points: Which antigens the clonally expanded peripheral T cells were specific for was not determined. Partial responders in the 0.1-3.0 mg/kg groups had among the lowest normalized peripheral clonal expansion, especially among CD8+ T cells. At doses of 0.1 to 3.0 mg/kg, clonal expansion of both CD4+ and CD8+ blood T cells was observed from baseline to week 6. Low levels of normalized T-cell clonal expansion were also shown by some nonresponding patients. After ivuxolimab, expanded clones were on average more numerous among CD8+ T cells than among CD4+ T cells.

With respect to this clone: The clone's antigen remains unknown. Within one base of it there is no much larger clone, and no base qualities were kept.

To sequence the TCRbeta CDR3 region, genomic DNA was isolated from the sorted cells. The immunoSEQ Assay was used to sequence the TCRbeta CDR3 regions. Held by TCRdb, this immuneACCESS table contains in-frame sequences only and omits some clones. Under half of the omission traces to an unresolved V gene where checked; the cause of the rest is unknown. The sample yields tens of thousands of clones; under 85% were counted once. 0.4% to 0.5% of the sample rests with the top ten. Patients with a history of autoimmune disease or receiving systemic immunosuppression were excluded from the trial. Peripheral blood for TCR sequencing was collected from all dose cohorts at baseline, on cycle 4 day 1, and on cycle 7 day 1. The samples were drawn from a first-in-human, open-label, multicenter phase I dose-escalation trial of ivuxolimab. Adults with locally advanced or metastatic melanoma, renal cell, hepatocellular, or head and neck squamous cell carcinoma were enrolled in the trial. Before TCR sequencing, CD4+ T cells and CD8+ T cells from peripheral blood were sorted into separate populations.

CDR1 SGHDT and CDR2 YYEEEE are derived from the germline V gene. V sheds 6 bases and J sheds 5 bases, leaving 14 bases between their ends. Counted from cysteine to phenylalanine, this CDR3 has 13 amino acids. The DNA shown is the 39-base CDR3, in frame from base 1. The sample was CD4+ or CD8+ T cells sorted from blood, taken in a trial of the OX40 agonist ivuxolimab. The chain joins TRBV5-6 to TRBJ1-2; TRBD1 is possibly the D segment (5 matching bases). The receptor comes from an adult with an advanced solid tumor such as melanoma, head and neck, liver or kidney cancer. The CDR3 in this case is CASTIGARYGYTF. In nucleotides, the sequence is TGTGCCAGCACCATAGGGGCGCGTTATGGCTACACCTTC.